The 2 T cell receptor beta chains below were found in one sample sequenced in a study of blood T cell repertoires in COVID-19. Sequencing was performed with immunoSEQ multiplex PCR; in TCRdb, only in-frame clones are kept and a portion is missing. The repertoire holds roughly 110,000 clones, with 70% to 80% as singletons. Sequenced input: peripheral blood. These receptors were collected from a human donor with acute or convalescent COVID-19. The donor label of this sample is uncertain.

This chain links TRBV12-3 or TRBV12-4 with TRBJ2-7; the D gene is possibly TRBD1 (5 bases). CDR3 length equals 12 residues. Trimming took 6 bases from V and 2 from J, leaving 8 bases between them. The DNA of the CDR3 is TGTGCCAGCAGCTCGGACACCTACGAGCAGTACTTC. Translation: CASSSDTYEQYF.

The chain couples TRBV25-1 to TRBJ2-3, with 8 bases matching TRBD1. Germline V gene lookup returns CDR1 MGHDK and CDR2 SYGVNS. Trimming took 4 bases from V and 3 from J; bases not matched to a gene: 9. This CDR3 contains 16 residues. The CDR3 bases are TGTGCCAGCAGTGCGAATACAGGGGGTCGGACAGATACGCAGTATTTT. This gives the protein CASSANTGGRTDTQYF.